Each of the 27 T cell receptor beta chains below was sequenced from the same sample in a study of neoadjuvant nivolumab and ipilimumab in lung cancer. The table came from immunoSEQ multiplex PCR; TCRdb's copy has only in-frame clones and leaves some out. The sample gives just under 550 clones, about 89% of which show up once; under 3.5% is in the top ten. Material: tumor tissue, obtained before neoadjuvant nivolumab, alone or with ipilimumab. These receptors were collected from an adult with non-small cell lung cancer. Some clones in this sample may be carry-over from other donors' samples.

V is TRBV11-3 and J is TRBJ2-1; TRBD1 aligns across 7 bases. This CDR3 has 14 amino acids. Germline CDR1 reads SGHNT; CDR2 reads YENEEA. The V and J ends lost 1 base and 8 bases, in that order; junction bases with no gene match: 5. CDR3 nucleotide sequence: TGTGCCAGCAGCTTAGGACAGGGTGTCTATGAGCAGTTCTTC. Translated, it gives CASSLGQGVYEQFF.

This chain connects TRBV5-6 to TRBJ2-7; no firm D call. This CDR3 has 12 amino acids. The V end lost 2 bases, the J end lost 4 bases, and 7 bases lay between the germline ends. Germline V lookup: CDR1 SGHDT, CDR2 YYEEEE. The CDR3 loop reads CASSLWLYEQYF. CDR3 DNA sequence: TGTGCCAGCAGCTTATGGCTTTACGAGCAGTACTTC.

CDR3 in amino acids: CASSSGLATETQYF. As DNA, the CDR3 is TGTGCCAGCAGTTCTGGACTAGCGACGGAGACCCAGTACTTC. This chain links TRBV2 with TRBJ2-5, with 9 bases aligning to TRBD2. Germline V gene sequence: CDR1 SNHLY, CDR2 FYNNEI. This CDR3 is built from 14 residues. V dropped 5 bases and J dropped 5; count of bases not matched to a gene: 6.

Comments on this clone: A read error may produce the germline difference seen at one junction end. This chain uses TRBV7-9 with TRBJ1-2; a weak D match, TRBD1 (5 bases). This CDR3 is 15 amino acids long. Germline CDR1 is SEHNR and CDR2 is FQNEAQ (reference sequence). CDR3 residues: CASSSGTSGNFGYTF. In nucleotides, the CDR3 is TGTGCCAGCAGCTCGGGGACCTCGGGGAACTTTGGCTACACCTTC.

The rearrangement uses TRBV19 and TRBJ2-5, with 10 nucleotides matching TRBD1. CDR1 is LNHDA and CDR2 is SQIVND in the germline V gene (reference sequence). The CDR3 covers 14 residues. J lost 5 bases, V lost 6 bases, and 6 bases had no gene match. Written as DNA, the CDR3 is TGTGCCAGTAGAGGTGGACAGGGGGGGGAGACCCAGTACTTC. Translating gives CASRGGQGGETQYF.

This clone is a singleton in its sample. The gene calls are TRBV6-1 and TRBJ2-5; D ambiguous. Between the trimmed V and J ends, which lost 2 bases and 4 bases, there was a span of 5 bases. CDR3 length: 12 residues. CDR1 and CDR2 (germline): MNHNS, SASEGT. The CDR3 nucleotides are TGTGCCAGCAGTGAATTTGGAGAGACCCAGTACTTC. As protein: CASSEFGETQYF.

V is TRBV7-9 and J is TRBJ1-2; no clear D. The CDR3 sequence is 13 residues long. Per germline, CDR1 SEHNR and CDR2 FQNEAQ (reference sequence). The ends were cut back, 6 bases at V and 6 bases at J, with 14 bases in the middle. The CDR3 region is CASRLGLYDGYTF. CDR3 DNA sequence: TGTGCCAGCAGGCTAGGACTGTACGATGGCTACACCTTC.

CDR3 protein: CASSLVTGLDGYTF. CDR3 bases: TGTGCCAGCAGCTTGGTTACAGGCCTCGACGGCTACACCTTC. The V call is TRBV5-5, the J call TRBJ1-2; D is possibly TRBD1 (5 bases). The ends were cut back, 0 bases at V and 8 bases at J, with 14 bases in the middle. Germline CDR1 and CDR2: SGHKS and YYEKEE (reference sequence). The CDR3 totals 14 residues.

This clone was seen a single time. The chain is built from TRBV7-6 and TRBJ1-3, with unresolved D. The CDR3 runs to 16 residues. Trimming left V 1 base short and J 2 bases short, with 12 bases between. Germline V lookup: CDR1 SGHVS, CDR2 FNYEAQ. This chain's CDR3 is CASSLVGTRAGNTIYF. In DNA form, the CDR3 reads TGTGCCAGCAGCTTAGTTGGCACTCGGGCTGGAAACACCATATATTTT.

The chain combines TRBV7-9 with TRBJ2-7; possibly TRBD2 for D (6 bases). The CDR3 length is 12 residues. Germline-derived CDR1 and CDR2 are SEHNR and FQNEAQ (reference sequence). CDR3 nucleotide sequence: TGTGCGGTGGCGGGAAGTTGGTACGAGCAGTACTTC. Amino acids: CAVAGSWYEQYF. Full variable domain (remainder filled in from reference TRBV7-9 and TRBJ2-7): DTGVSQNPRHKITKRGQNVTFRCDPISEHNRLYWYRQTLGQGPEFLTYFQNEAQLEKSRLLSDRFSAERPKGSFSTLEIQRTEQGDSAMYLCAVAGSWYEQYFGPGTRLTVT.

This clone was detected a few times. V and J are TRBV29-1 and TRBJ2-7, with TRBD2 matching over 10 bases. Germline assignment: CDR1 SQVTM and CDR2 ANQGSEA. The CDR3 consists of 15 residues. Trimming removed 5 bases from V and 6 bases from J; junction bases left unmatched: 13. This CDR3 reads CSVSSGLAGESEQYF. The CDR3 DNA sequence: TGCAGCGTTTCGTCCGGGCTAGCGGGAGAAAGCGAGCAGTACTTC.

The rearrangement joins TRBV7-2 to TRBJ1-1; TRBD1 matches at 7 bases. The CDR3 runs to 13 residues. Trimming removed 5 bases from V and 1 base from J; junction bases left unmatched: 1. The germline gives CDR1 SGHTA, CDR2 FQGNSA. CDR3 nucleotide sequence: TGTGCCAGCAGCCGGGACAGGAACACTGAAGCTTTCTTT. This gives the protein CASSRDRNTEAFF.

This rearrangement joins TRBV6-5 to TRBJ1-3; D is ambiguous. Trimming left V 2 bases short and J 2 bases short, with 7 bases between. This CDR3 has 14 amino acids. Germline CDR1 reads MNHEY; CDR2 reads SVGAGI. CDR3 residues: CASSYGGAGNTIYF. The CDR3 bases are TGTGCCAGCAGTTACGGCGGGGCTGGAAACACCATATATTTT.

V is TRBV5-1 and J is TRBJ2-4, with 9 bases fitting TRBD1. Germline CDR1 reads SGHRS; CDR2 reads YFSETQ. The CDR3 has 14 amino acids. V lost 0 bases, J lost 8 bases, and 3 bases stayed unmatched. The CDR3 protein is CASSLGQGGDIQYF. The DNA of the CDR3 is TGCGCCAGCAGCTTGGGACAGGGGGGGGACATTCAGTACTTC.

This clone was counted once. The chain uses TRBV19 and TRBJ2-5; 11 bases agree with TRBD2. J was trimmed by 7 bases and V by 3 bases; bases with no gene match: 10. Germline assignment: CDR1 LNHDA and CDR2 SQIVND (reference sequence). The CDR3 has 16 residues. CDR3 protein: CASSIRLAGGVGTQYF. CDR3 nucleotides: TGTGCCAGTAGTATCCGGCTAGCGGGAGGAGTAGGGACCCAGTACTTC. Variable domain in full (rest from reference TRBV19 and TRBJ2-5): DGGITQSPKYLFRKEGQNVTLSCEQNLNHDAMYWYRQDPGQGLRLIYYSQIVNDFQKGDIAEGYSVSREKKESFPLTVTSAQKNPTAFYLCASSIRLAGGVGTQYFGPGTRLLVL.

The table lists this clone with a count of one. The rearrangement uses TRBV19 and TRBJ2-7; D unclear. V was pared by 4 bases and J by 4 bases, with 14 bases between. Germline lookup yields CDR1 LNHDA and CDR2 SQIVND (reference sequence). The length of the CDR3 is 14 residues. DNA for the CDR3: TGTGCCAGTAGTACAACCGGAGTCTTTTACGAGCAGTACTTC. This encodes CASSTTGVFYEQYF.

The CDR3 DNA reads as TGTGCCAGCAGCTTCGGACAGACCCACCACAATGAGCAGTTCTTC. It codes for CASSFGQTHHNEQFF. This sequence joins TRBV11-3 and TRBJ2-1, with a possible D match to TRBD1 (6 bases). The V end was cut by 3 bases, the J end by 5 bases, with 14 bases between. The germline V gene has CDR1 SGHNT and CDR2 YENEEA. This CDR3 is 15 amino acids long.

The chain is built from TRBV5-6 and TRBJ2-5; TRBD2 agrees at 12 bases. The CDR3 has 16 amino acids. The J segment lost 4 bases and the V segment lost 4 bases, leaving 8 bases of the junction unmatched. Germline assignment: CDR1 SGHDT and CDR2 YYEEEE. The CDR3 DNA reads as TGTGCCAGCAGCAGAAGACTAGCGGGAGAAGGAGAGACCCAGTACTTC. Its translation: CASSRRLAGEGETQYF.

The chain has TRBV9 and TRBJ2-2; 7 nucleotides align to TRBD1. The germline CDR1 and CDR2 sequences are SGDLS and YYNGEE. Germline trimming cut 0 bases from V and 4 bases from J; bases unmatched to any gene: 6. This CDR3 has 16 amino acids. The CDR3 DNA reads TGTGCCAGCAGCGTAGGACAGGGCAAAGTCACCGGGGAGCTGTTTTTT. It translates to CASSVGQGKVTGELFF.

This chain's CDR3 is CASSILAGISYEQYF. The CDR3 DNA follows: TGTGCCAGCAGCATCCTAGCGGGGATTTCCTACGAGCAGTACTTC. The rearrangement uses TRBV5-6 and TRBJ2-7; 9 positions agree with TRBD2. This CDR3 is built from 15 residues. V was pared by 4 bases and J by 1 base, with 6 bases of the junction left unmatched. Germline CDR1 and CDR2: SGHDT and YYEEEE. Based on the CDR3 plus reference TRBV5-6 and TRBJ2-7, the full variable domain is DAGVTQSPTHLIKTRGQQVTLRCSPKSGHDTVSWYQQALGQGPQFIFQYYEEEERQRGNFPDRFSGHQFPNYSSELNVNALLLGDSALYLCASSILAGISYEQYFGPGTRLTVT.

The V gene is TRBV6-5, the J gene TRBJ2-7; 7 positions match TRBD1. V dropped 5 bases and J dropped 2; count of bases not matched to a gene: 9. Germline V gene sequence: CDR1 MNHEY, CDR2 SVGAGI. The CDR3 is 15 amino acids. CDR3 DNA sequence: TGTGCCAGCAGTCGCATGGGACAGTTAGCCTACGAGCAGTACTTC. This codes for CASSRMGQLAYEQYF.

The chain carries TRBV29-1 and TRBJ1-2; 10 nucleotides agree with TRBD1. V was pared by 6 bases and J by 4 bases, with 5 bases of the junction left unmatched. The length of the CDR3 is 13 residues. The germline gives CDR1 SQVTM, CDR2 ANQGSEA. As DNA, the CDR3 is TGCAGCGTGGTGAGGGACAGGGGCTATGGCTACACCTTC. Its protein is CSVVRDRGYGYTF.

The chain joins TRBV11-2 to TRBJ1-4, with a weak D call TRBD1 (6 bases). This CDR3 is 14 amino acids long. V lost 0 bases, J lost 12 bases, and 14 bases lay in between. The germline gives CDR1 SGHAT, CDR2 FQNNGV. CDR3 protein: CASSLEVGQPQLFF. For the CDR3, the DNA is TGTGCCAGCAGCTTAGAAGTAGGACAGCCCCAACTGTTTTTT. Combining the CDR3 with reference TRBV11-2 and TRBJ1-4 gives the whole variable domain EAGVAQSPRYKIIEKRQSVAFWCNPISGHATLYWYQQILGQGPKLLIQFQNNGVVDDSQLPKDRFSAERLKGVDSTLKIQPAKLEDSAVYLCASSLEVGQPQLFFGSGTQLSVL.

The rearrangement links TRBV5-4 to TRBJ2-5, with D possibly called TRBD1 or TRBD2 (5 bases each). V was cut by 1 base and J by 0 bases, with 13 bases left in between. CDR3 length equals 16 residues. The germline gives CDR1 SGHNT, CDR2 YYREEE (reference sequence). The CDR3 DNA reads TGTGCCAGCAGCTTGTATGGGGGTATCGACCAAGAGACCCAGTACTTC. Protein: CASSLYGGIDQETQYF.

This clone was recorded once. The genes are TRBV7-8 and TRBJ2-3, with no clear D. V was trimmed by 6 bases and J by 4 bases, leaving 8 bases between them. CDR1 is SGHVS and CDR2 is FQNEAQ in the germline V gene. This CDR3 region has 12 residues. CDR3 amino acids: CASRPEADTQYF. CDR3 coding DNA: TGTGCCAGCAGGCCGGAAGCAGATACGCAGTATTTT.

This chain joins TRBV30 and TRBJ2-3; D not resolved. V was clipped by 4 bases and J by 10 bases, with 18 bases between them. Per germline, CDR1 GTSNPN and CDR2 SVGIG (reference sequence). The CDR3 is made up of 13 amino acids. The CDR3 region has the DNA TGTGCCTGGAACAGAGGCACAGATAATCCGCAGTATTTT. It is translated as CAWNRGTDNPQYF.

The J gene is TRBJ1-2, the V gene TRBV12-5; D is unresolved. The CDR3 runs to 14 residues. Trimming removed 7 bases at V and 4 bases at J, with 16 bases between. In germline, CDR1 is LGHNT, CDR2 FRNRAP. The CDR3 nucleotides are TGTGCTAGTGCCTTTGGTATGGAGGGCTATGGCTACACCTTC. Translation: CASAFGMEGYGYTF.